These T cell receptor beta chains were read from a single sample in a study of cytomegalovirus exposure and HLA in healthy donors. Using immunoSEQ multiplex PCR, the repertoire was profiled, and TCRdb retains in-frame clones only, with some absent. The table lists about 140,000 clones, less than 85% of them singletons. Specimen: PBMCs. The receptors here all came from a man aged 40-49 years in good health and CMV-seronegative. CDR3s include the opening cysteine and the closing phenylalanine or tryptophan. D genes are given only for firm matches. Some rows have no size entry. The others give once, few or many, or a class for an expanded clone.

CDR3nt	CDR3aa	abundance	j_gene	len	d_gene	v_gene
TGTGCCAGCAGTTTATCTCGCAGGTTAGGCAGGGGGCTCGGAGATACGCAGTATTTT	CASSLSRRLGRGLGDTQYF	-	TRBJ2-3	19	TRBD1	TRBV27
TGTGCCAGCAGTGATTCAGGGGTCTATGGCTACACCTTC	CASSDSGVYGYTF	-	TRBJ1-2	13	-	TRBV6-1
TGTGCCGGACCGTTAGCGGGAGAAGTAGGCGAGCAGTACTTC	CAGPLAGEVGEQYF	-	TRBJ2-7	14	TRBD2	TRBV19
TGTGCCGGCATTCCCGGGGGGTCGGAGACCCAGTACTTC	CAGIPGGSETQYF	-	TRBJ2-5	13	TRBD2	TRBV28
TGTGCCAGCAGCTTATCAGGAGCGGGGAACACTGAAGCTTTCTTT	CASSLSGAGNTEAFF	-	TRBJ1-1	15	-	TRBV7-8
TGTGCCAGCAGTCCGTCCAGCACAGATACGCAGTATTTT	CASSPSSTDTQYF	-	TRBJ2-3	13	-	TRBV28
TGTGCCAGCAGCCCAACTAGCTACGGTGAGCAGTTCTTC	CASSPTSYGEQFF	once	TRBJ2-1	13	-	TRBV4-2
TGCGCCAGCAGCTTAGGACTAGCGGGAGGGATTTACAATGAGCAGTTCTTC	CASSLGLAGGIYNEQFF	-	TRBJ2-1	17	TRBD2	TRBV5-1
TGTTCCAGCAGCTCCCCACAGGGAGGGGAAAAACTGTTTTTT	CSSSSPQGGEKLFF	-	TRBJ1-4	14	-	TRBV7-9
TGTGCCAGCAGCTTGCCGGGACAGGGGGCAGATACGCAGTATTTT	CASSLPGQGADTQYF	-	TRBJ2-3	15	TRBD1	TRBV5-4
TGTGCCAGCAGCCCCTCGGGCGGGGAGGGCGAGCAGTACTTC	CASSPSGGEGEQYF	-	TRBJ2-7	14	TRBD2	TRBV5-5
TGTGCCAGCAGCTTAGAACCAAGCGGTAATACGCAGTATTTT	CASSLEPSGNTQYF	-	TRBJ2-3	14	-	TRBV11-3
TGTGCCAGCAGCTGGACGGGGGAGGAGACCCAGTACTTC	CASSWTGEETQYF	-	TRBJ2-5	13	-	TRBV5-6
TGTGCCAGCAGTAACACCGGGACAGGGGAAGAGACCCAGTACTTC	CASSNTGTGEETQYF	-	TRBJ2-5	15	TRBD1	TRBV25-1
TGCGCCAGCAGCCTAGCCCTTCGGGATACGCAGTATTTT	CASSLALRDTQYF	-	TRBJ2-3	13	-	TRBV5-1
TGTGCCAGCAGCGTAGAAGGAGCGGGGGGCAGGGAGACCCAGTACTTC	CASSVEGAGGRETQYF	few	TRBJ2-5	16	TRBD2	TRBV9
TGTTCCAGCAGCCCTGACAGCTACGAGCAGTACTTC	CSSSPDSYEQYF	-	TRBJ2-7	12	-	TRBV7-9
TGTGCCAGCACCAGAAACAGTGGTTCACCCCTCCACTTT	CASTRNSGSPLHF	-	TRBJ1-6	13	-	TRBV13
TGCGCCAGCAGCGGCCTCCTACAGGGGATGGGCACTGAAGCTTTCTTT	CASSGLLQGMGTEAFF	few	TRBJ1-1	16	TRBD1	TRBV10-2
TGTGCCAGCAGTCGCCGGGGTGAAGATACGCAGTATTTT	CASSRRGEDTQYF	-	TRBJ2-3	13	-	TRBV7-2
TGTGCCAGCAGCCGAACTAGCGGTACTGGAAATGAGCAGTTCTTC	CASSRTSGTGNEQFF	once	TRBJ2-1	15	TRBD2	TRBV11-2
TGTGCCAGCAGCAAAGATGGTGTTCGGGATTCCTACAATGAGCAGTTCTTC	CASSKDGVRDSYNEQFF	-	TRBJ2-1	17	-	TRBV21-1
TGTGCCAGCAGCCCTGACAGGGGGCACGGCTACACCTTC	CASSPDRGHGYTF	-	TRBJ1-2	13	TRBD1	TRBV14
TGTGCCAGCAGTCCCGGGACTTGGGCTTATGAGCAGTTCTTC	CASSPGTWAYEQFF	once	TRBJ2-1	14	-	TRBV27
TGTGCCAGCAGCTTAGGTAGCGGGAGGGAGACCCAGTACTTC	CASSLGSGRETQYF	-	TRBJ2-5	14	TRBD2	TRBV7-8
TGCGCCGGGAGGGACTCCTCCTACGAGCAGTACTTC	CAGRDSSYEQYF	few	TRBJ2-7	12	TRBD2	TRBV10-1
TGTGCCAGCAGCTGGGACAGGGGCACCGGGGAGCTGTTTTTT	CASSWDRGTGELFF	few	TRBJ2-2	14	TRBD1	TRBV5-6
TGTGCCAGCAGCTTAGATGAGGACAGCCCTCGGTACACCTTC	CASSLDEDSPRYTF	-	TRBJ1-2	14	-	TRBV7-9
TGTGCCAGCAGGCCTCCGGGACAGATTAACTATGGCTACACCTTC	CASRPPGQINYGYTF	-	TRBJ1-2	15	TRBD1	TRBV6-5
TGTGCCAGCAGTTACCGGGGCCCGGGACAAGCCTACGAGCAGTACTTC	CASSYRGPGQAYEQYF	-	TRBJ2-7	16	-	TRBV6-5
TGTGCCATCAGTGAACGACAGCTGAGCTCCTATAATTCACCCCTCCACTTT	CAISERQLSSYNSPLHF	-	TRBJ1-6	17	-	TRBV10-3
TGCAGTGCTAGAGCCGTCTATGGCTACACCTTC	CSARAVYGYTF	few	TRBJ1-2	11	-	TRBV20-1
TGTGCCAGTAGTACCCTGGAGCAGTACTTC	CASSTLEQYF	-	TRBJ2-7	10	-	TRBV19
TGTGCCATCAGTGACGGACAGGGGAGTTGGGCTAATGAAAAACTGTTTTTT	CAISDGQGSWANEKLFF	-	TRBJ1-4	17	TRBD1	TRBV10-3
TGCGCCAGCAGCCAAGTAATAGCAGGGACAGGGAACGTGGACAGTCAGTACTTC	CASSQVIAGTGNVDSQYF	-	TRBJ2-4	18	TRBD1	TRBV4-1
TGTGCCAGCAGCTTGGGCGGGGGGGCACACAATGAGCAGTTCTTC	CASSLGGGAHNEQFF	-	TRBJ2-1	15	TRBD2	TRBV11-3
TGCAGTATTGGGCCGGGAGGGAAGGAGACCCAGTACTTC	CSIGPGGKETQYF	-	TRBJ2-5	13	TRBD2	TRBV29-1
TGTGCCTGGAGTGACAGGGGGGCTAATGAAAAACTGTTTTTT	CAWSDRGANEKLFF	-	TRBJ1-4	14	TRBD1	TRBV30
TGTGCCAGCAGCTTCGGGACAGGGAACACTGAAGCTTTCTTT	CASSFGTGNTEAFF	-	TRBJ1-1	14	TRBD1	TRBV9
TGTGCCAGCAGTAACCCATCCGGGACTAGCGGGTGGAAAGGCGAGCAGTACTTC	CASSNPSGTSGWKGEQYF	-	TRBJ2-7	18	TRBD2	TRBV28
TGCGCCAGCAGCCCGAGGATCTCCGGGTATGGCTACACCTTC	CASSPRISGYGYTF	-	TRBJ1-2	14	-	TRBV4-1
TGTGCCACCTTTACCGGGAGAAATGAGCAGTTCTTC	CATFTGRNEQFF	-	TRBJ2-1	12	-	TRBV2
TGTGCCAGCAGTGAAGGGGACAGCCCCAAACTGTTTTTT	CASSEGDSPKLFF	-	TRBJ1-4	13	TRBD1	TRBV2
TGTGCCTGGAGTGTAGACACTGAGAGCAATCAGCCCCAGCATTTT	CAWSVDTESNQPQHF	-	TRBJ1-5	15	-	TRBV30
TGTGCCAGCAGCCCCCGAGGACTAGGAATTTACCCGCAGTACTTC	CASSPRGLGIYPQYF	once	TRBJ2-5	15	TRBD2	TRBV7-9
TGCGCCAGCAGCCAAGATCCAGAGACAGGGGGCTTTTTGGAGACCCAGTACTTC	CASSQDPETGGFLETQYF	-	TRBJ2-5	18	TRBD1	TRBV4-3
TGTGCCAGTAGTATTCGGACTAGCGGGAGAGAGGGACCTGGACACACCGGGGAGCTGTTTTTT	CASSIRTSGREGPGHTGELFF	-	TRBJ2-2	21	TRBD2	TRBV19
TGTGCCAGCAGTCCTTTCCCGGGACTCGTACGAGAGACCCAGTACTTC	CASSPFPGLVRETQYF	-	TRBJ2-5	16	-	TRBV7-2
TGTGCCAGCAGCCTACAGACAACCTACAATGAGCAGTTCTTC	CASSLQTTYNEQFF	-	TRBJ2-1	14	-	TRBV11-2
TGTGCCAGTAGTGGGACAGCGACCTATGGCTACACCTTC	CASSGTATYGYTF	few	TRBJ1-2	13	TRBD1	TRBV19